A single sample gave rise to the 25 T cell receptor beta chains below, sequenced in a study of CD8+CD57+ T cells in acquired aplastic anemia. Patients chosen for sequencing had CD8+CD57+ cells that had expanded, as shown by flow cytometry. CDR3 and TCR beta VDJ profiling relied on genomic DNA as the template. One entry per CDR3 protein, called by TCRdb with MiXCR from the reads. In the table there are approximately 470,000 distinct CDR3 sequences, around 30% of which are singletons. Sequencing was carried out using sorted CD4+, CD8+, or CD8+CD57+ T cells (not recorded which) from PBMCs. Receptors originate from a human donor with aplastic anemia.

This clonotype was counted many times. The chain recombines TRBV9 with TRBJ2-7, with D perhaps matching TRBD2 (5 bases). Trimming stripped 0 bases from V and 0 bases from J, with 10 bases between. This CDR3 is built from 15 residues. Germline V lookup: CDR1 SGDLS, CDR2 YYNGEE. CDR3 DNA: TGTGCCAGCAGCGTAGGGTCCGGGATCTCCTACGAGCAGTACTTC. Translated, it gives CASSVGSGISYEQYF. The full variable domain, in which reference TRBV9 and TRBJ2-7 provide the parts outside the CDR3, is DSGVTQTPKHLITATGQRVTLRCSPRSGDLSVYWYQQSLDQGLQFLIQYYNGEERAKGNILERFSAQQFPDLHSELNLSSLELGDSALYFCASSVGSGISYEQYFGPGTRLTVT.

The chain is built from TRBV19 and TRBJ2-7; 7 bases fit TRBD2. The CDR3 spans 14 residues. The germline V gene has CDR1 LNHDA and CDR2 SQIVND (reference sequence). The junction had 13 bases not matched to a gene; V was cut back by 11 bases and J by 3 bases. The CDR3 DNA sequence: TGTGCCTGGAGTGTGGGAGGGGCCGGCTACGAGCAGTACTTC. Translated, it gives CAWSVGGAGYEQYF.

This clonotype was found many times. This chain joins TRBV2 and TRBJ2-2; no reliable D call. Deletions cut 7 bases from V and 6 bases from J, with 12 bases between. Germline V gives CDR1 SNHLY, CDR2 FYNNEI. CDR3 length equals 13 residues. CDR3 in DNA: TGTGCCAGCAAGGGCAGTAATCCCGGGGAGCTGTTTTTT. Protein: CASKGSNPGELFF.

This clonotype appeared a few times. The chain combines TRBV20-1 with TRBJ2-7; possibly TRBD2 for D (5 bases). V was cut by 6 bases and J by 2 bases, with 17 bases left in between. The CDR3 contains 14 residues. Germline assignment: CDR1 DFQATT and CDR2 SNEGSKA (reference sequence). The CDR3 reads CSAPQGVSAYEQYF. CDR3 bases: TGCAGTGCCCCCCAAGGAGTTAGCGCCTACGAGCAGTACTTC.

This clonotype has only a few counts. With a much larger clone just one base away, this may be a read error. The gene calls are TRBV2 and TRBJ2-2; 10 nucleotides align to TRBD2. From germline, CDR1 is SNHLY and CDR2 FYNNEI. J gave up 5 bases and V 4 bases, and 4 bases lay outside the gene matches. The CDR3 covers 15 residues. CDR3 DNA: TGTGCCAGCAGTGGGACTAGCGGTTGGACCGGGGAGCTGTTTTTT. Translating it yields CASSGTSGWTGELFF.

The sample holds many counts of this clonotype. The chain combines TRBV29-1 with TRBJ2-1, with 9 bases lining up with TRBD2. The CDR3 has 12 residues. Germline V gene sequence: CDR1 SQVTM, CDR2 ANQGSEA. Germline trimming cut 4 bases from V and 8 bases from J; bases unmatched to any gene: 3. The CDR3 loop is CSVAGTSHEQFF. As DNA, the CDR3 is TGCAGCGTTGCCGGGACTAGCCATGAGCAGTTCTTC.

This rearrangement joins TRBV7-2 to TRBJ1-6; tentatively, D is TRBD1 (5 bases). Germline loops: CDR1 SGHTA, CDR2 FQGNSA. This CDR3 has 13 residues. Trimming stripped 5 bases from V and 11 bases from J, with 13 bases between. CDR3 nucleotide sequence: TGTGCCAGCAGCCAGGGAACAAATACACCCCTCCACTTT. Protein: CASSQGTNTPLHF.

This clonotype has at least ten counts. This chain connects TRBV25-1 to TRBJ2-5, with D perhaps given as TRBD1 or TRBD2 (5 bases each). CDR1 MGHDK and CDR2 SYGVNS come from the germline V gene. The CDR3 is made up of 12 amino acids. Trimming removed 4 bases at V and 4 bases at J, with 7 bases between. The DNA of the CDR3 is TGTGCCAGCAGTGCCGGGGCAGAGACCCAGTACTTC. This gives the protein CASSAGAETQYF.

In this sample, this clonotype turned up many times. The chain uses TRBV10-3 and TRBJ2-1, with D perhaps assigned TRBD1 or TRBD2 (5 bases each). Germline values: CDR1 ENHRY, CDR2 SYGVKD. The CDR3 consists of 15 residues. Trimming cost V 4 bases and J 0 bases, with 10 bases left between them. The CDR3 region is CAISAGPRSYNEQFF. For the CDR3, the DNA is TGTGCCATCAGTGCGGGACCCCGCTCCTACAATGAGCAGTTCTTC.

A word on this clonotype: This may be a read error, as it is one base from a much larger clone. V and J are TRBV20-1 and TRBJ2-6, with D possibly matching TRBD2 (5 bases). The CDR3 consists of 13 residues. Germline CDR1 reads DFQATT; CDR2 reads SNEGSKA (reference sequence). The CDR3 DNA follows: TGCAGTACTAGGACTGCTGGGGCCAACGTCCTGACTTTC. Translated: CSTRTAGANVLTF.

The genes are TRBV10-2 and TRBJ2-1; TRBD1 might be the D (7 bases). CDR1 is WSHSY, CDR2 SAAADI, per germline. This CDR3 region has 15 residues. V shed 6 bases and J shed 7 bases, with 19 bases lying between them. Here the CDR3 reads CASSYQGGASNEQFF. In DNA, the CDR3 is TGCGCCAGCAGCTATCAGGGGGGAGCTTCAAATGAGCAGTTCTTC.

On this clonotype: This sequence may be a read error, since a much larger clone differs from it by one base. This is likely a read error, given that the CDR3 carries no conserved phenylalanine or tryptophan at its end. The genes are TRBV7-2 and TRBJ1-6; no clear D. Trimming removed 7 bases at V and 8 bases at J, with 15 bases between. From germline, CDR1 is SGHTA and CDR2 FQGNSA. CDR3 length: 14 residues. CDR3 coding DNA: TGTGCCAGCACCCACGCGGCTGTTGATTCACCCCTCCACCTT. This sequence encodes CASTHAAVDSPLHL.

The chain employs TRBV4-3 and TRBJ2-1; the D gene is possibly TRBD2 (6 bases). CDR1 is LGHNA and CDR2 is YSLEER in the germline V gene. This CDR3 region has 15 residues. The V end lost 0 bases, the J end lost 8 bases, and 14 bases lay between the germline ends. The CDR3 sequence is CASSQERDLEHEQFF. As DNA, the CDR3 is TGCGCCAGCAGCCAAGAAAGGGACTTAGAGCATGAGCAGTTCTTC.

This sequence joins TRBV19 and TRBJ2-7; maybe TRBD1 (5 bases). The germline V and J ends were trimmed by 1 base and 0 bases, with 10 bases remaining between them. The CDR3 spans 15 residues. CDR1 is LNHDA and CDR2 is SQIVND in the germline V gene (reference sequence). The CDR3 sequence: CASSIATGYSYEQYF. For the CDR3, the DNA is TGTGCCAGTAGTATAGCAACAGGTTACTCCTACGAGCAGTACTTC. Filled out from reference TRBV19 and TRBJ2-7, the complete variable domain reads DGGITQSPKYLFRKEGQNVTLSCEQNLNHDAMYWYRQDPGQGLRLIYYSQIVNDFQKGDIAEGYSVSREKKESFPLTVTSAQKNPTAFYLCASSIATGYSYEQYFGPGTRLTVT.

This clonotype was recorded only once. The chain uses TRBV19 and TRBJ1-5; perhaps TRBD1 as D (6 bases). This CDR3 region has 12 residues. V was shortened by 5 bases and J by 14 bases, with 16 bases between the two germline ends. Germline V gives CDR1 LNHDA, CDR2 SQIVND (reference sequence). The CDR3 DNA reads TGTGCCAGTAGTGGTTGGGACACGTACGAGCATTTT. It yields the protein CASSGWDTYEHF. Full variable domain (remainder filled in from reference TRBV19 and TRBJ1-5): DGGITQSPKYLFRKEGQNVTLSCEQNLNHDAMYWYRQDPGQGLRLIYYSQIVNDFQKGDIAEGYSVSREKKESFPLTVTSAQKNPTAFYLCASSGWDTYEHFGDGTRLSIL.

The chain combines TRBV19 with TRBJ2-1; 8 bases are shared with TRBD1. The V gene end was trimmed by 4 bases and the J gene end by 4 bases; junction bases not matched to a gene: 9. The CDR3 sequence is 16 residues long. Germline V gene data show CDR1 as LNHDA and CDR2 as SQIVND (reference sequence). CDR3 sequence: CASSTSRDRFYNEQFF. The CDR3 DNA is TGTGCCAGTAGTACAAGCCGGGACAGGTTTTACAATGAGCAGTTCTTC.

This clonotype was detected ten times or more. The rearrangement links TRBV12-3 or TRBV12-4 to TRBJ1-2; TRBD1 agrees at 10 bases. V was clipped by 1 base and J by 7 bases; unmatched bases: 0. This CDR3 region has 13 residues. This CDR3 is CASSLGTGGGYTF. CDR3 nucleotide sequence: TGTGCCAGCAGTTTAGGGACAGGGGGTGGCTACACCTTC.

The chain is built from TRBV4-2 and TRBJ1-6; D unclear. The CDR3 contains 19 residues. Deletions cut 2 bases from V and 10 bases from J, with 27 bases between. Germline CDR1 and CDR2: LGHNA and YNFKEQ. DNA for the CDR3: TGTGCCAGCAGCCAATTTCTTTTCTCGCGTCGGGAAGGAATATCACCCCTCCACTTT. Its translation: CASSQFLFSRREGISPLHF.

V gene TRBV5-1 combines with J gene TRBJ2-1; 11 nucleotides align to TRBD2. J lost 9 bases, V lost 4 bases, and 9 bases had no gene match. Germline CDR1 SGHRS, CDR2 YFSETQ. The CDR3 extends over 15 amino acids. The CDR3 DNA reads TGCGCCAGCAGCCAGACTAGCGGGAACTTTGGTGAGCAGTTCTTC. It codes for CASSQTSGNFGEQFF.

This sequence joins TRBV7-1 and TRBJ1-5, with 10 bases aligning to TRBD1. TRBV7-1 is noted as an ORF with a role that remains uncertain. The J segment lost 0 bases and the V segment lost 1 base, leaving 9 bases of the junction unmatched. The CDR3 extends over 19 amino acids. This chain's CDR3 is CASSSEITGTGDSNQPQHF. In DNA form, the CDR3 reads TGTGCCAGCAGCTCAGAGATCACCGGGACAGGGGATAGCAATCAGCCCCAGCATTTT.

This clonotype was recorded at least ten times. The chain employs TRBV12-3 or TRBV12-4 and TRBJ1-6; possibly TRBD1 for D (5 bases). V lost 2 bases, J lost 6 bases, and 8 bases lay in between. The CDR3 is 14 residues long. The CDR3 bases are TGTGCCAGCAGTTTACTGGGGGGTAATTCACCCCTCCACTTT. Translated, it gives CASSLLGGNSPLHF.

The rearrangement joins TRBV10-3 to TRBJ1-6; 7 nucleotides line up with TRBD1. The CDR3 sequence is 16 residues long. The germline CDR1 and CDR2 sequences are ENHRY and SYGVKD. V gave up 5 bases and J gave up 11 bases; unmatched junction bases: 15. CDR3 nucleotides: TGTGCCATCAGTAAGGGGGCAGGGAATAAGAATCCACCCCTCCACTTT. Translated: CAISKGAGNKNPPLHF.

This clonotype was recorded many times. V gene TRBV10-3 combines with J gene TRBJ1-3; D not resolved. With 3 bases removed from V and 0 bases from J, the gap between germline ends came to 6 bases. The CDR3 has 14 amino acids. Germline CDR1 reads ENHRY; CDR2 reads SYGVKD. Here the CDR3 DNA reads TGTGCCATCAGTGAAACAGTCTCTGGAAACACCATATATTTT. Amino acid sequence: CAISETVSGNTIYF.

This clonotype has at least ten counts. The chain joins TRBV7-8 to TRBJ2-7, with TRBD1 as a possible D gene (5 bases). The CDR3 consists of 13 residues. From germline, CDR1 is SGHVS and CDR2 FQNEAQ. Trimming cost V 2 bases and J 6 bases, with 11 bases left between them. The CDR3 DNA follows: TGTGCCAGCAGCTTAAGGGGCCCAAGCGAGCAGTACTTC. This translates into CASSLRGPSEQYF.

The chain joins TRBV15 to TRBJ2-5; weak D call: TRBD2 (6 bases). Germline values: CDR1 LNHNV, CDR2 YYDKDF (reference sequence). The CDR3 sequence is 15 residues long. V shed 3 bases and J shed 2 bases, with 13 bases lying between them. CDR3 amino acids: CATSRKRRGQETQYF. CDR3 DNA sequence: TGTGCCACCAGCAGGAAGCGTCGGGGGCAAGAGACCCAGTACTTC.